This T cell receptor (beta chain) comes out of a study of blood T cell repertoires in COVID-19. TCRdb's table, derived via immunoSEQ multiplex PCR, lists solely in-frame clones and lacks some. Of roughly 280,000 clones listed, over 80% are singletons. In germline, CDR1 is SQVTM, CDR2 ANQGSEA. V lost 3 bases to trimming and J lost 4 bases, with 10 bases between them. This CDR3 region has 13 residues. V is TRBV29-1 and J is TRBJ1-5, with D possibly TRBD1 on 5 matching bases. The receptor was isolated from a woman aged 25 to 39 with acute COVID-19. Sequencing input: PBMCs or T cells enriched from blood (not recorded which). As DNA, the CDR3 is TGCAGCGTTGAGACAGAGTATAATCAGCCCCAGCATTTT. Its translation: CSVETEYNQPQHF.